The 25 T cell receptor beta chains in this list originate from one sample, sequenced in a study of OX40 agonist ivuxolimab in advanced cancers. Library generation was performed with the immunoSEQ multiplex PCR assay. Drawn from immuneACCESS, this table holds only the in-frame rearrangements with V and J called that TCRdb kept. Clones are partly lost; checked studies trace under half to an unresolved V gene and leave the rest unexplained. For this sample the table gives about 55,000 clones, of which 88% were detected only once. The ten largest make up 5.5% to 8.5% of the sample. This material consisted of CD4+ or CD8+ T cells sorted from blood, taken in a trial of the OX40 agonist ivuxolimab. These TCRs come from an adult with an advanced solid tumor such as melanoma, head and neck, liver or kidney cancer.

The chain recombines TRBV28 with TRBJ2-5; D gene unclear. The CDR3 has 14 amino acids. V lost 3 bases and J 2 bases, leaving 10 bases between the germline ends. Germline lookup yields CDR1 MDHEN and CDR2 SYDVKM. CDR3 residues: CASSFWAVQETQYF. DNA of the CDR3: TGTGCCAGCAGTTTTTGGGCAGTACAAGAGACCCAGTACTTC.

The gene calls are TRBV29-1 and TRBJ2-1; maybe TRBD2 (6 bases). CDR3 length: 18 residues. Germline-derived CDR1 and CDR2 are SQVTM and ANQGSEA. Trimming took 0 bases from V and 1 from J, leaving 19 bases between them. The CDR3 region has the DNA TGCAGCGTTGAAGACCCGCCCCTGGGGGACTTTTCCTACAATGAGCAGTTCTTC. This codes for CSVEDPPLGDFSYNEQFF.

The V gene is TRBV30, the J gene TRBJ1-1; D unclear. This CDR3 is 12 amino acids long. V lost 3 bases to trimming and J lost 10 bases, with 15 bases between them. Germline V lookup: CDR1 GTSNPN, CDR2 SVGIG (reference sequence). CDR3 in amino acids: CAWSTRGFLAFF. In nucleotides, the CDR3 is TGTGCCTGGAGCACGAGAGGGTTCCTAGCTTTCTTT.

V usage is TRBV7-8 and J usage is TRBJ2-7, with TRBD2 identical over 12 bases. The V gene end was trimmed by 6 bases and the J gene end by 7 bases; junction bases not matched to a gene: 4. This CDR3 spans 13 amino acids. Looked up from germline, CDR1 is SGHVS and CDR2 is FQNEAQ. CDR3 coding DNA: TGTGCCAGCAGACTAGCGGGAGGTAGGGAGCAGTACTTC. Translating gives CASRLAGGREQYF. Full variable domain (rest looked up from reference TRBV7-8 and TRBJ2-7): GAGVSQSPRYKVAKRGQDVALRCDPISGHVSLFWYQQALGQGPEFLTYFQNEAQLDKSGLPSDRFFAERPEGSVSTLKIQRTQQEDSAVYLCASRLAGGREQYFGPGTRLTVT.

The rearrangement uses TRBV27 and TRBJ1-2, with 7 bases aligning to TRBD1. The CDR3 has 12 amino acids. The V segment lost 5 bases and the J segment 7 bases; nucleotides outside the gene matches: 4. Germline CDR1 reads MNHEY; CDR2 reads SMNVEV (reference sequence). The DNA for the CDR3 is TGTGCCAGCAGTGAGGGGGCCAGTGGCTACACCTTC. Translating it yields CASSEGASGYTF.

This clone appeared once. This chain uses TRBV7-9 with TRBJ2-2; TRBD1 aligns across 9 bases. The ends lost 3 bases at V and 3 bases at J; junction bases unmatched: 8. In germline, CDR1 is SEHNR, CDR2 FQNEAQ (reference sequence). The CDR3 spans 17 residues. DNA for the CDR3: TGTGCCAGCAGCTTCCCATCCGGGACAGGGTACACCGGGGAGCTGTTTTTT. Amino acids: CASSFPSGTGYTGELFF.

The V and J genes are TRBV6-5 and TRBJ1-4, with 8 bases identical to TRBD1. Trimming removed 2 bases from V and 5 bases from J; junction bases left unmatched: 4. There are 15 residues in the CDR3. CDR1 and CDR2 (germline): MNHEY, SVGAGI. The CDR3 reads CASSYLQGANEKLFF. In DNA, the CDR3 is TGTGCCAGCAGTTACCTTCAGGGGGCAAATGAAAAACTGTTTTTT.

V usage is TRBV13 and J usage is TRBJ1-2; the D gene is possibly TRBD1 (6 bases). CDR1 and CDR2 from the germline V gene are PRHDT and FYEKMQ (reference sequence). V was clipped by 5 bases and J by 2 bases, with 15 bases between them. The CDR3 totals 15 residues. The CDR3 is CASSKRTAPNYGYTF. The CDR3 coding sequence is TGTGCCAGCAGCAAAAGGACAGCACCCAACTATGGCTACACCTTC.

The chain links TRBV5-1 to TRBJ2-7; 12 bases agree with TRBD1. J was trimmed by 3 bases and V by 3 bases; bases with no gene match: 10. Germline assignment: CDR1 SGHRS and CDR2 YFSETQ. The CDR3 has 17 amino acids. The CDR3 region is CASSSGAGTGGNYEQYF. CDR3 coding DNA: TGCGCCAGCAGCTCCGGTGCCGGGACAGGGGGCAACTACGAGCAGTACTTC.

The gene calls are TRBV5-6 and TRBJ2-5, with D perhaps assigned TRBD1 or TRBD2 (5 bases each). This CDR3 contains 14 residues. CDR1 and CDR2 (germline): SGHDT, YYEEEE. V lost 2 bases and J 4 bases, leaving 12 bases between the germline ends. CDR3 nucleotide sequence: TGTGCCAGCAGCTTTCGACAGAGGGGAGAGACCCAGTACTTC. This codes for CASSFRQRGETQYF. Based on the CDR3 plus reference TRBV5-6 and TRBJ2-5, the full variable domain is DAGVTQSPTHLIKTRGQQVTLRCSPKSGHDTVSWYQQALGQGPQFIFQYYEEEERQRGNFPDRFSGHQFPNYSSELNVNALLLGDSALYLCASSFRQRGETQYFGPGTRLLVL.

CDR3 sequence: CASSQPLRGDYEQYF. The CDR3 DNA follows: TGTGCCAGCAGCCAACCATTGCGAGGGGACTACGAGCAGTACTTC. This chain links TRBV14 with TRBJ2-7, with D perhaps given as TRBD1 or TRBD2 (5 bases each). V lost 2 bases to trimming and J lost 3 bases, with 14 bases between them. CDR3 length: 15 amino acids. Germline CDR1 SGHDN, CDR2 FVKESK.

This clone was seen a few times. This chain links TRBV6-1 with TRBJ2-3; 7 nucleotides match TRBD2. CDR1 is MNHNS and CDR2 is SASEGT in the germline V gene. V lost 4 bases and J lost 4; bases outside the gene matches: 20. The CDR3 is 19 amino acids. The CDR3, as DNA: TGTGCCAGCAGTGCATACCGGGGACTAAGGCGGACACAGTCAGATACGCAGTATTTT. Translation: CASSAYRGLRRTQSDTQYF.

CDR3: CASSQGWPQETQYF. The CDR3 DNA reads TGTGCCAGCAGTCAGGGGTGGCCCCAAGAGACCCAGTACTTC. The chain links TRBV28 to TRBJ2-5, with a tentative D call TRBD1 (6 bases). The V and J ends lost 5 bases and 1 base respectively, with 11 bases between them. This CDR3 is 14 amino acids long. Germline V gene data show CDR1 as MDHEN and CDR2 as SYDVKM.

A few counts support this clone. The chain combines TRBV20-1 with TRBJ1-2, with D uncertain. The V and J ends lost 2 bases and 5 bases respectively, with 6 bases between them. The CDR3 is made up of 11 amino acids. Germline V gene data show CDR1 as DFQATT and CDR2 as SNEGSKA (reference sequence). The DNA of the CDR3 is TGCAGTGCTAGACGGGAGTATGGCTACACCTTC. It is translated as CSARREYGYTF.

This chain connects TRBV4-1 to TRBJ2-4, with 8 bases that match TRBD1. There are 14 residues in the CDR3. Trimming removed 4 bases from V and 6 bases from J; junction bases left unmatched: 5. The germline V gene encodes CDR1 MGHRA and CDR2 YSYEKL. The CDR3 reads CASSLSQGGNIQYF. As DNA, the CDR3 is TGCGCCAGCAGCCTCTCACAGGGGGGAAACATTCAGTACTTC.

The chain employs TRBV5-1 and TRBJ2-3; D not certain. From germline, CDR1 is SGHRS and CDR2 YFSETQ. V was shortened by 1 base and J by 4 bases, with 13 bases between the two germline ends. CDR3 length equals 15 residues. In DNA, the CDR3 is TGCGCCAGCAGCTTGTCGCTCGCTACAGCAGATACGCAGTATTTT. It specifies CASSLSLATADTQYF.

The chain is built from TRBV5-4 and TRBJ2-5; D tentatively fits TRBD1 or TRBD2 (5 bases each). Trimming shortened V by 4 bases and J by 1 base, and 11 bases separated the two germline ends. CDR1 SGHNT and CDR2 YYREEE come from the germline V gene (reference sequence). The CDR3 loop spans 14 amino acids. The CDR3, as DNA: TGTGCCAGCAGCGGCCGGGACGGCCAAGAGACCCAGTACTTC. Protein product: CASSGRDGQETQYF.

On this clone itself: At the DNA level, this CDR3 is encoded by other sequences in the same sample as well. The chain joins TRBV27 to TRBJ1-1; no clear D gene. This CDR3 is 15 amino acids long. Trimming cost V 3 bases and J 0 bases, with 11 bases left between them. CDR1 MNHEY and CDR2 SMNVEV come from the germline V gene (reference sequence). DNA of the CDR3: TGTGCCAGCAGTTTTAATATCAAGATGAACACTGAAGCTTTCTTT. It translates to CASSFNIKMNTEAFF.

This sequence joins TRBV4-2 and TRBJ2-4, with 9 bases matching TRBD2. This CDR3 has 19 amino acids. Per germline, CDR1 LGHNA and CDR2 YNFKEQ. With V trimmed by 0 bases and J by 0 bases, 9 bases remained unmatched. The CDR3 loop is CASSQDTGTSSLAKNIQYF. For the CDR3, the DNA is TGTGCCAGCAGCCAAGATACCGGGACTAGCTCACTAGCCAAAAACATTCAGTACTTC.

This chain joins TRBV7-9 and TRBJ2-1, with TRBD1 matching 8 bases. The ends lost 1 base at V and 3 bases at J; junction bases unmatched: 8. This CDR3 has 17 amino acids. In germline, CDR1 is SEHNR, CDR2 FQNEAQ (reference sequence). The CDR3 nucleotides are TGTGCCAGCAGCTTAGTTCCTCAGGGGGCAATCTACAATGAGCAGTTCTTC. It specifies CASSLVPQGAIYNEQFF. The variable domain in full, with the rest retrieved from reference TRBV7-9 and TRBJ2-1, is DTGVSQNPRHKITKRGQNVTFRCDPISEHNRLYWYRQTLGQGPEFLTYFQNEAQLEKSRLLSDRFSAERPKGSFSTLEIQRTEQGDSAMYLCASSLVPQGAIYNEQFFGPGTRLTVL.

V and J are TRBV14 and TRBJ1-1; 10 bases align to TRBD1. V gave up 7 bases and J gave up 5 bases; unmatched junction bases: 10. The CDR3 has 15 amino acids. In germline, CDR1 is SGHDN, CDR2 FVKESK. Here the CDR3 DNA reads TGTGCCAGCACCCCTCTGGGGACAGGGGATACTGAAGCTTTCTTT. Translating gives CASTPLGTGDTEAFF.

This sequence joins TRBV5-3 and TRBJ1-2, with D unresolved. TRBV5-3 is labeled an ORF, and its function is uncertain. CDR3 length: 11 residues. The V and J ends lost 3 bases and 4 bases respectively, with 4 bases between them. CDR3 sequence reads: CARSSLYGYTF. DNA for the CDR3: TGTGCCAGAAGCTCTCTCTATGGCTACACCTTC.

The V and J genes are TRBV27 and TRBJ1-1; D might be TRBD1 (5 bases). Germline V gives CDR1 MNHEY, CDR2 SMNVEV (reference sequence). The CDR3 is 13 amino acids. V was shortened by 3 bases and J by 3 bases, with 8 bases between the two germline ends. CDR3 in amino acids: CASSFLGHTEAFF. The DNA of the CDR3 is TGTGCCAGCAGTTTTCTGGGACACACTGAAGCTTTCTTT.

The rearrangement uses TRBV6-1 and TRBJ2-1; the D is unclear. V shed 10 bases and J shed 10 bases, with 14 bases lying between them. The CDR3 loop spans 11 amino acids. CDR1 is MNHNS and CDR2 is SASEGT in the germline V gene. The CDR3 is CATVSGWEQFF. The DNA of the CDR3 is TGTGCCACCGTATCTGGTTGGGAGCAGTTCTTC.

The chain recombines TRBV28 with TRBJ2-5, with D perhaps matching TRBD1 (5 bases). Trimming shortened V by 6 bases and J by 1 base, and 18 bases separated the two germline ends. The CDR3 consists of 16 residues. Looked up from germline, CDR1 is MDHEN and CDR2 is SYDVKM. The CDR3 DNA is TGTGCCAGCAGGGGCTACGAGGCAGGGCCCCAAGAGACCCAGTACTTC. It yields the protein CASRGYEAGPQETQYF.